The 22 T cell receptor beta chains presented below share a single source sample, sequenced in a study of beta chain features in type 1 diabetes. Expressed TCRB transcripts were sequenced, since all the RNA that had been isolated was reverse transcribed. The repertoire was sequenced with immunoSEQ multiplex PCR; TCRdb's copy has only in-frame clones and lacks some. The profile shows fewer than 550,000 clones, over 9.5% of them singletons. Source material: naive CD4+ T cells from blood. Receptors were obtained from a woman aged 18-29 years in good health.

This clone was counted only a few times. The rearrangement links TRBV7-9 to TRBJ2-1; 8 nucleotides match TRBD1. The ends lost 6 bases at V and 13 bases at J; junction bases unmatched: 8. This CDR3 has 12 amino acids. Germline V gene lookup returns CDR1 SEHNR and CDR2 FQNEAQ (reference sequence). In DNA form, the CDR3 reads TGTGCCAGCAGGCAAGGACAGGGCGGACAGTTCTTC. This encodes CASRQGQGGQFF.

There are a few counts of this clone. J is TRBJ1-2 and V is TRBV18, with TRBD1 as a possible D gene (5 bases). The CDR3 spans 15 residues. Germline CDR1 KGHSH, CDR2 LQKENI. V was pared by 5 bases and J by 4 bases, with 17 bases between. Here the CDR3 reads CASSSIDSGSYGYTF. CDR3 sequence (DNA): TGTGCCAGCTCATCTATAGACAGTGGCTCCTATGGCTACACCTTC.

This clone was counted between two and nine times. V and J are TRBV30 and TRBJ1-1; 7 bases match TRBD1. The germline V gene encodes CDR1 GTSNPN and CDR2 SVGIG (reference sequence). The CDR3 extends over 12 amino acids. J was trimmed by 3 bases and V by 5 bases; bases with no gene match: 3. CDR3 DNA: TGTGCCTGGCAACAGGGGTACACTGAAGCTTTCTTT. Protein sequence: CAWQQGYTEAFF.

The chain couples TRBV30 to TRBJ2-7; D ambiguous. With 3 bases removed from V and 2 bases from J, the gap between germline ends came to 17 bases. CDR1 GTSNPN and CDR2 SVGIG come from the germline V gene (reference sequence). This CDR3 spans 15 amino acids. This CDR3 is CAWRPPAGVTYEQYF. Here the CDR3 DNA reads TGTGCCTGGAGACCACCGGCAGGTGTAACCTACGAGCAGTACTTC.

This chain links TRBV7-7 with TRBJ2-1, with D perhaps matching TRBD2 (5 bases). Germline values: CDR1 SSHAT, CDR2 FNYEAQ (reference sequence). This CDR3 contains 13 residues. V was pared by 5 bases and J by 5 bases, with 10 bases between. CDR3 in DNA: TGTGCCAGCAGCCCGGGGTACAACAATGAGCAGTTCTTC. Its translation: CASSPGYNNEQFF.

This clone was seen more than once but under ten times. V gene TRBV15 combines with J gene TRBJ2-7, with a possible D match to TRBD2 (6 bases). In germline, CDR1 is LNHNV, CDR2 YYDKDF (reference sequence). V dropped 4 bases and J dropped 6 bases, with 19 bases sitting between them. CDR3 size: 15 residues. The CDR3 spells CATSNAGLGTAEQYV. The CDR3 nucleotides are TGTGCCACCAGCAACGCGGGGCTGGGTACGGCCGAGCAGTACGTC.

This clone was counted between two and nine times. V is TRBV14 and J is TRBJ2-3; D unclear. CDR3 size: 14 residues. Germline V lookup: CDR1 SGHDN, CDR2 FVKESK. The V end was cut by 4 bases, the J end by 1 base, with 9 bases between. The CDR3 region is CASSRRSGTDTQYF. CDR3 DNA: TGTGCCAGCAGCCGCCGGTCCGGCACAGATACGCAGTATTTT. The whole variable domain, filled in from reference TRBV14 and TRBJ2-3, reads EAGVTQFPSHSVIEKGQTVTLRCDPISGHDNLYWYRRVMGKEIKFLLHFVKESKQDESGMPNNRFLAERTGGTYSTLKVQPAELEDSGVYFCASSRRSGTDTQYFGPGTRLTVL.

The table lists this clone with a few counts. The chain is built from TRBV2 and TRBJ1-6; D remains unclear. The V gene lost 6 bases and the J gene lost 7 bases, with 10 bases spanning the gap. This CDR3 contains 13 residues. Germline V gene sequence: CDR1 SNHLY, CDR2 FYNNEI. The CDR3 protein is CASSGLKNSPLHF. The CDR3 DNA sequence: TGTGCCAGCAGCGGACTGAAAAATTCACCCCTCCACTTT.

This clone was seen only a few times. J is TRBJ2-3 and V is TRBV2, with D perhaps matching TRBD1 or TRBD2 (5 bases each). V was clipped by 5 bases and J by 2 bases, with 8 bases between them. CDR1 is SNHLY, CDR2 FYNNEI, per germline. This CDR3 comprises 13 residues. CDR3: CASSRGHTDTQYF. CDR3 DNA: TGTGCCAGCAGTCGGGGCCACACAGATACGCAGTATTTT. The full variable domain, its missing parts supplied by reference TRBV2 and TRBJ2-3, is EPEVTQTPSHQVTQMGQEVILRCVPISNHLYFYWYRQILGQKVEFLVSFYNNEISEKSEIFDDQFSVERPDGSNFTLKIRSTKLEDSAMYFCASSRGHTDTQYFGPGTRLTVL.

This clone was found a few times. This CDR3 reads CASSLRQRGDTQYF. The CDR3 bases are TGCGCCAGCAGCTTGCGACAAAGAGGAGATACGCAGTATTTT. The rearrangement joins TRBV5-1 to TRBJ2-3; D ambiguous. The CDR3 has 14 amino acids. V was trimmed by 1 base and J by 5 bases, leaving 11 bases between them. CDR1 SGHRS and CDR2 YFSETQ come from the germline V gene.

The chain joins TRBV27 to TRBJ1-5; D may be TRBD1 (5 bases). From germline, CDR1 is MNHEY and CDR2 SMNVEV (reference sequence). The CDR3 spans 12 residues. V lost 8 bases and J 3 bases, leaving 8 bases between the germline ends. The CDR3 is CASWDLNQPQHF. The CDR3 DNA reads as TGTGCCAGCTGGGACCTCAATCAGCCCCAGCATTTT.

This clone has only a few counts. This sequence joins TRBV7-3 and TRBJ2-1; D might be TRBD2 (5 bases). CDR1 is SGHTA, CDR2 FQGTGA, per germline. This CDR3 comprises 14 residues. V was pared by 3 bases and J by 9 bases, with 15 bases between. The chain's CDR3 is CASSFNMRAGEQFF. As DNA, the CDR3 is TGTGCCAGCAGCTTTAATATGCGGGCGGGTGAGCAGTTCTTC.

This clone has only a few counts. The V and J genes are TRBV7-6 and TRBJ2-3; 9 bases fit TRBD1. This CDR3 is 16 amino acids long. Unmatched junction bases numbered 12, after V lost 5 bases and J lost 6 bases. Germline V gene lookup returns CDR1 SGHVS and CDR2 FNYEAQ. The CDR3 sequence: CASSITGTGHGDTQYF. CDR3 nucleotide sequence: TGTGCCAGCAGCATAACCGGGACAGGGCATGGTGATACGCAGTATTTT.

This clone was seen more than once but under ten times. V usage is TRBV7-2 and J usage is TRBJ2-1, with TRBD2 identical over 14 bases. The CDR3 loop spans 17 amino acids. CDR1 SGHTA and CDR2 FQGNSA come from the germline V gene. With V trimmed by 5 bases and J by 3 bases, 6 bases remained unmatched. The CDR3, as DNA: TGTGCCAGCAGCCGAGGGACTAGCGGGAGCTACTACAATGAGCAGTTCTTC. It specifies CASSRGTSGSYYNEQFF.

The sample holds a few counts of this clone. As DNA, the CDR3 is TGTGCCTGGAGTGTACGACAGGCGATCTATGGCTACACCTTC. Amino acid sequence: CAWSVRQAIYGYTF. This chain uses TRBV30 with TRBJ1-2; maybe TRBD1 (6 bases). CDR1 and CDR2 (germline): GTSNPN, SVGIG (reference sequence). This CDR3 spans 14 amino acids. V lost 0 bases and J 4 bases, leaving 12 bases between the germline ends.

This clone was seen more than once but under ten times. This chain links TRBV29-1 with TRBJ2-4, with 8 bases identical to TRBD1. V was pared by 7 bases and J by 1 base, with 12 bases of the junction left unmatched. The CDR3 runs to 16 residues. Germline loops: CDR1 SQVTM, CDR2 ANQGSEA. This chain's CDR3 is CSAEKGRGRAKNIQYF. CDR3 nucleotides: TGCAGCGCCGAGAAGGGCAGGGGGCGGGCCAAAAACATTCAGTACTTC.

This clone appeared many times. Different DNA sequences within this sample yield the same CDR3. V gene TRBV9 combines with J gene TRBJ1-1; possibly TRBD1 for D (6 bases). Germline CDR1 is SGDLS and CDR2 is YYNGEE. The CDR3 length is 13 residues. V lost 0 bases and J 3 bases, leaving 6 bases between the germline ends. In DNA form, the CDR3 reads TGTGCCAGCAGCGTAGCAGGGGACACTGAAGCTTTCTTT. Translated: CASSVAGDTEAFF.

The V and J genes are TRBV7-9 and TRBJ2-7; possible D gene TRBD2, 5 bases. The V gene lost 1 base and the J gene lost 4 bases, with 11 bases spanning the gap. The CDR3 length is 14 residues. Per germline, CDR1 SEHNR and CDR2 FQNEAQ (reference sequence). The CDR3 DNA sequence: TGTGCCAGCAGCTTAGTAGGGCGGGCTTACGAGCAGTACTTC. Its translation is CASSLVGRAYEQYF.

V gene TRBV30 combines with J gene TRBJ1-1; D ambiguous. Between the trimmed V and J ends, which lost 3 bases and 1 base, there was a span of 15 bases. This CDR3 has 15 amino acids. CDR1 and CDR2 from the germline V gene are GTSNPN and SVGIG (reference sequence). CDR3 coding DNA: TGTGCCTGGAGAAGTCTATTATCCTGGAACACTGAAGCTTTCTTT. Amino acids: CAWRSLLSWNTEAFF.

This chain links TRBV9 with TRBJ2-5; 8 nucleotides agree with TRBD2. The J call may be faulty, since TRBJ2-7 better matches the DNA end. Germline CDR1 is SGDLS and CDR2 is YYNGEE. The CDR3 length is 15 residues. The CDR3: CASSVGAGAEYEQYF. The CDR3 DNA is TGTGCCAGCAGCGTAGGAGCGGGAGCCGAATACGAGCAGTACTTC.

The chain has TRBV4-3 and TRBJ1-1; D unresolved. The germline V and J ends were trimmed by 4 bases and 0 bases, with 6 bases remaining between them. The CDR3 has 13 amino acids. CDR1 is LGHNA, CDR2 YSLEER, per germline. CDR3 nucleotides: TGCGCCAGCAGCCTCACACTGAACACTGAAGCTTTCTTT. Protein: CASSLTLNTEAFF.

Written as DNA, the CDR3 is TGTGCCAGCAGCCACCTAGCAAACTTGCAGTCAGATACGCAGTATTTT. Translation: CASSHLANLQSDTQYF. This rearrangement joins TRBV5-6 to TRBJ2-3, with D maybe TRBD2 (5 bases). This CDR3 has 16 amino acids. CDR1 and CDR2 from the germline V gene are SGHDT and YYEEEE. Trimming left V 4 bases short and J 4 bases short, with 19 bases between.